In this sample, the clone carrying this TCR beta chain turned up a few times. Its specificity is unknown. TCRdb passed the RT-PCR reads through MiXCR, listing each CDR3 protein once. The sample includes approximately 500,000 distinct CDR3 sequences, 13% of them seen just once. This entry belongs to a study of response to subunit inactivated influenza vaccine. Study-level points and caveats: Few new T cells, the authors suggested, are recruited by each seasonal influenza vaccination.

Germline CDR1 and CDR2: ENHRY and SYGVKD. Trimming at V came to 1 base and at J to 4 bases, leaving 3 bases not matched to a gene. CDR3 length: 15 residues. The TCR originated in a middle-aged man who received an inactivated influenza vaccine. The chain is built from TRBV10-3 and TRBJ1-4; 7 nucleotides align to TRBD1. Here the sequenced sample was PBMCs from blood, taken 35 to 45 days after vaccination. CDR3: CAISEWQGVNEKLFF. The CDR3 region has the DNA TGTGCCATCAGTGAGTGGCAGGGGGTTAATGAAAAACTGTTTTTT.